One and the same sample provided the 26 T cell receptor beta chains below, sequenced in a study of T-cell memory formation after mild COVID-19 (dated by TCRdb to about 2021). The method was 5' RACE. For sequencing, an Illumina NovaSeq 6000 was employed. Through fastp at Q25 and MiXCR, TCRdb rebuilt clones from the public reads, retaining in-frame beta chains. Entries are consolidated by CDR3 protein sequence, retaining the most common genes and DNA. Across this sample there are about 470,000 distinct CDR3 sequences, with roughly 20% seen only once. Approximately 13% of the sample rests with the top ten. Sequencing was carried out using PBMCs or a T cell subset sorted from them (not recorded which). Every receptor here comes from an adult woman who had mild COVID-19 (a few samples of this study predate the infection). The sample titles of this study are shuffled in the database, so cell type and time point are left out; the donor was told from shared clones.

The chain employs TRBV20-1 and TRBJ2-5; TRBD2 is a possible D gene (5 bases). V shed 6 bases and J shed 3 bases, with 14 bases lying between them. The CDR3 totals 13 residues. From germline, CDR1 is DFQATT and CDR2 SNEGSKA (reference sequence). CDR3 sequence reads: CSALSPGKETQYF. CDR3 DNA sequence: TGCAGTGCCCTTTCTCCGGGGAAAGAGACCCAGTACTTC.

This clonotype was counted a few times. CDR3 in DNA: TGTGCCAGCAGTGGCAGGGGCTACTTTAACTATGGCTACACCTTC. Its protein product is CASSGRGYFNYGYTF. This chain links TRBV27 with TRBJ1-2, with D possibly TRBD1 on 6 matching bases. This CDR3 is built from 15 residues. Germline V gene sequence: CDR1 MNHEY, CDR2 SMNVEV (reference sequence). The V end was cut by 5 bases, the J end by 1 base, with 14 bases between.

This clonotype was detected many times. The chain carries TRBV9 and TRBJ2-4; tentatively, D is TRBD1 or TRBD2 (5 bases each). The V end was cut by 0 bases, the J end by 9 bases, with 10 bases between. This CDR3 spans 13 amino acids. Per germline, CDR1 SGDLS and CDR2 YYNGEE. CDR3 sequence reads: CASSVGQGRIQYF. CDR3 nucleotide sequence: TGTGCCAGCAGCGTAGGCCAGGGACGCATTCAGTACTTC. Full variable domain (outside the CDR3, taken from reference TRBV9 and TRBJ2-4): DSGVTQTPKHLITATGQRVTLRCSPRSGDLSVYWYQQSLDQGLQFLIQYYNGEERAKGNILERFSAQQFPDLHSELNLSSLELGDSALYFCASSVGQGRIQYFGAGTRLSVL.

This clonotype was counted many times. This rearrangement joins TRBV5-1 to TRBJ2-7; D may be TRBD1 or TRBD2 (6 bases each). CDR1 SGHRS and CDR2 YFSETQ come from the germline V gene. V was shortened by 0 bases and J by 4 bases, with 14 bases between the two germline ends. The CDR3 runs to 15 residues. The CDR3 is CASSLESLGGYEQYF. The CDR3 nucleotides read TGCGCCAGCAGCTTGGAAAGTTTAGGGGGGTACGAGCAGTACTTC.

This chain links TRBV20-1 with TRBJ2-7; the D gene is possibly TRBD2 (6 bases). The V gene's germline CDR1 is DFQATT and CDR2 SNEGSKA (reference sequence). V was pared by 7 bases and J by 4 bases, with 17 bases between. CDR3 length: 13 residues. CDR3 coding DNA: TGCAGTGTCTCCGATAGCGGAATATACGAGCAGTACTTC. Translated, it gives CSVSDSGIYEQYF.

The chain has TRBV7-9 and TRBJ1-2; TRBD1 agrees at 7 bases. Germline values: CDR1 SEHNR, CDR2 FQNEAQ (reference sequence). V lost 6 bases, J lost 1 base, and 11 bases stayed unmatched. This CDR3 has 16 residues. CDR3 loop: CASRKGTADLNYGYTF. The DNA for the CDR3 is TGTGCCAGCAGGAAGGGGACAGCCGACCTTAACTATGGCTACACCTTC.

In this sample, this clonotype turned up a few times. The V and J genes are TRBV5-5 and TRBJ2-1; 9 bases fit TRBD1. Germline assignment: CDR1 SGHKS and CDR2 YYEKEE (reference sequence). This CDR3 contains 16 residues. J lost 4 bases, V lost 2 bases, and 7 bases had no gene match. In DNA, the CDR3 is TGTGCCAGCAGCTTATGGGGACAGGGAGGATACAATGAGCAGTTCTTC. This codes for CASSLWGQGGYNEQFF.

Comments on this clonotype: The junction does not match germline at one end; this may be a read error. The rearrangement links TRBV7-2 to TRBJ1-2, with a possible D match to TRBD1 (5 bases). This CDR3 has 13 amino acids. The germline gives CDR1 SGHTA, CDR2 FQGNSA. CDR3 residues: CASRLGTKGYYTF. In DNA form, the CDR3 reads TGTGCCAGCAGGTTAGGGACCAAGGGATACTACACCTTC.

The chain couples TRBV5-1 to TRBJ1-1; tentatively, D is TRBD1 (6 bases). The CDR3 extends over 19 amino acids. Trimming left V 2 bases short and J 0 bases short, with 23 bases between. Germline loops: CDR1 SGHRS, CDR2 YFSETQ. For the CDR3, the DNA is TGCGCCAGCAGCTTTGGACACGGGGGGCTAAAGGGGATGAACACTGAAGCTTTCTTT. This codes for CASSFGHGGLKGMNTEAFF.

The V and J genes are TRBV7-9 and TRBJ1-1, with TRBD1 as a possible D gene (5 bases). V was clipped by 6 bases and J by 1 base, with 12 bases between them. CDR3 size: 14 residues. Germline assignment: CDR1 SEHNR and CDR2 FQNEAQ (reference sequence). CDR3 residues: CASRLGTANTEAFF. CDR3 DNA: TGTGCCAGCAGGCTCGGGACGGCGAACACTGAAGCTTTCTTT.

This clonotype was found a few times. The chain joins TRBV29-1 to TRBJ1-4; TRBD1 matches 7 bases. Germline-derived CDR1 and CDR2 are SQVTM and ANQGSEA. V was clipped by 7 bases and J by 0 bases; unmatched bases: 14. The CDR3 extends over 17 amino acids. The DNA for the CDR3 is TGCAGCGCCGGACAGGCTACTTCCACTGCAACTAATGAAAAACTGTTTTTT. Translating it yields CSAGQATSTATNEKLFF.

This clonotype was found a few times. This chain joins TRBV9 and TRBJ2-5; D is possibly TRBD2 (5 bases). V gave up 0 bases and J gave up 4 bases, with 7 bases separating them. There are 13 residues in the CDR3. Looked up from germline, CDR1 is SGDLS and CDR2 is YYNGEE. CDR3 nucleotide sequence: TGTGCCAGCAGCGTAGGGGCGGGAGAGACCCAGTACTTC. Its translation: CASSVGAGETQYF.

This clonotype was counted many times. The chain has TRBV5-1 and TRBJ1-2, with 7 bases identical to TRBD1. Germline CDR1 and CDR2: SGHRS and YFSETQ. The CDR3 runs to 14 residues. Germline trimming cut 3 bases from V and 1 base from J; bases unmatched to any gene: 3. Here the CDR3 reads CASSWDSRNYGYTF. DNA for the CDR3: TGCGCCAGCAGCTGGGACAGTCGTAACTATGGCTACACCTTC.

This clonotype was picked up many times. CDR3 loop: CASSFGGNSPLHF. The CDR3 DNA follows: TGTGCCAGCAGCTTTGGGGGTAATTCACCCCTCCACTTT. J is TRBJ1-6 and V is TRBV9; a weak D match, TRBD1 (5 bases). V was shortened by 4 bases and J by 6 bases, with 8 bases between the two germline ends. This CDR3 is 13 amino acids long. Germline lookup yields CDR1 SGDLS and CDR2 YYNGEE.

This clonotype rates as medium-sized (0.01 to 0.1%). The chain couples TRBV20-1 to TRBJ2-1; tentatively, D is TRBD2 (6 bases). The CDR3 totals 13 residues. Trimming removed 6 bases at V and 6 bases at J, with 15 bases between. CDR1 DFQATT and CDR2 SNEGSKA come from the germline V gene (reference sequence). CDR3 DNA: TGCAGTGCCCAAGGGCGGGAACCCAATGAGCAGTTCTTC. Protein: CSAQGREPNEQFF.

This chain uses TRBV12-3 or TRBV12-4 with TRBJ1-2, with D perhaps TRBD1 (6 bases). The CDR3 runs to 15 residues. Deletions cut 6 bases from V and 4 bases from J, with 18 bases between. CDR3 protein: CASSILSGGAYGYTF. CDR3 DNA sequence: TGTGCCAGCAGCATCCTCTCGGGGGGCGCCTATGGCTACACCTTC.

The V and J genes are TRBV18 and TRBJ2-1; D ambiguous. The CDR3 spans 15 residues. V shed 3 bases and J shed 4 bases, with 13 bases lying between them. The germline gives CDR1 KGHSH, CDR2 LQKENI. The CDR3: CASSPPLASYNEQFF. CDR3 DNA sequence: TGTGCCAGCTCACCCCCATTGGCGAGTTACAATGAGCAGTTCTTC.

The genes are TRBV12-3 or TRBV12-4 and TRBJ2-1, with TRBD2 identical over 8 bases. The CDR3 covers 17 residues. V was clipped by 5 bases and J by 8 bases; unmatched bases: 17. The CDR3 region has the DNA TGTGCCAGCAGTACCCATCCGGGACTAGGCGTTCTCGATGAGCAGTTCTTC. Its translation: CASSTHPGLGVLDEQFF.

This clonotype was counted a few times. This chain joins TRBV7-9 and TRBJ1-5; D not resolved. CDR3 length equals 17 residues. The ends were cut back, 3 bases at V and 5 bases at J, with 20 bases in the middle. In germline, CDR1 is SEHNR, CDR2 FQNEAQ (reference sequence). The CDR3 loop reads CASSFARGETRDQPQHF. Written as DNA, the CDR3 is TGTGCCAGCAGCTTTGCCCGAGGAGAGACTAGGGATCAGCCCCAGCATTTT.

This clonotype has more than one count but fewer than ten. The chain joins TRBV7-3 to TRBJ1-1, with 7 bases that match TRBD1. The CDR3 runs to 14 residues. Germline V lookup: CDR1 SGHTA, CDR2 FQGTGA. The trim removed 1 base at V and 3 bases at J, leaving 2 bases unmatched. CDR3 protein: CASSLNDRDTEAFF. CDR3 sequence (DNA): TGTGCCAGCAGCTTAAACGACAGGGACACTGAAGCTTTCTTT.

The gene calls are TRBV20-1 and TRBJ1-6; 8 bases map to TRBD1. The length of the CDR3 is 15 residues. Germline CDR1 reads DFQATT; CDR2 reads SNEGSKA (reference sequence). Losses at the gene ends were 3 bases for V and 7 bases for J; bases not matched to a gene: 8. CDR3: CSARRNGQGNSPLHF. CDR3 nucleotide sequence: TGCAGTGCTAGGAGGAATGGACAGGGAAATTCACCCCTCCACTTT.

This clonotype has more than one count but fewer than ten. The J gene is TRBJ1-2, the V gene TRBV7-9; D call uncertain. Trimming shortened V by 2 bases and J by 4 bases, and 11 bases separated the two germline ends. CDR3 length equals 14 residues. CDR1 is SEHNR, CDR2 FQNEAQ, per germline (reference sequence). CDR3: CASSLTAVVYGYTF. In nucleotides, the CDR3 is TGTGCCAGCAGCTTAACGGCAGTAGTCTATGGCTACACCTTC. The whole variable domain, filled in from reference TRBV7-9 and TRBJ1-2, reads DTGVSQNPRHKITKRGQNVTFRCDPISEHNRLYWYRQTLGQGPEFLTYFQNEAQLEKSRLLSDRFSAERPKGSFSTLEIQRTEQGDSAMYLCASSLTAVVYGYTFGSGTRLTVV.

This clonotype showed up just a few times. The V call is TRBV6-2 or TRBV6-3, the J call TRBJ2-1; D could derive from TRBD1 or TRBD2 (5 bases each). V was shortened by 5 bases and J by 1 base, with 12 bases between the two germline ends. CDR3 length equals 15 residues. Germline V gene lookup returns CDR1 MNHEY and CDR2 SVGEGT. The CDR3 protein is CASSPTWGSYNEQFF. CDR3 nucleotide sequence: TGTGCCAGCAGTCCCACCTGGGGGTCCTACAATGAGCAGTTCTTC.

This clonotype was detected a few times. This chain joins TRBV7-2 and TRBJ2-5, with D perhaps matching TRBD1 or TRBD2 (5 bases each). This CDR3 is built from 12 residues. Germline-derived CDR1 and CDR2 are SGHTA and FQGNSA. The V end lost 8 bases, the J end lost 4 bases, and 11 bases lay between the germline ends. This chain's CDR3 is CASRPRGETQYF. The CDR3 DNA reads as TGTGCCAGCCGTCCGAGGGGAGAGACCCAGTACTTC.

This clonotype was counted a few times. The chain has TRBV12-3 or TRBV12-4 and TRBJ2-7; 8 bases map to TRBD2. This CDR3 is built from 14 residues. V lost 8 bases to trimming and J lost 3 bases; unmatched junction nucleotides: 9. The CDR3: CASGKREQGYEQYF. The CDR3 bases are TGTGCCAGCGGAAAGCGGGAGCAGGGCTACGAGCAGTACTTC.

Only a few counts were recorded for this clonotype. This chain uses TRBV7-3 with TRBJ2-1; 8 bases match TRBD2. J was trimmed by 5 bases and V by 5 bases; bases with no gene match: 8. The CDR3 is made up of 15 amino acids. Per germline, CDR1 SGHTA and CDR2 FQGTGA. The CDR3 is CASSRSGDPHNEQFF. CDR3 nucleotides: TGTGCCAGCAGCCGTAGCGGGGACCCTCACAATGAGCAGTTCTTC.